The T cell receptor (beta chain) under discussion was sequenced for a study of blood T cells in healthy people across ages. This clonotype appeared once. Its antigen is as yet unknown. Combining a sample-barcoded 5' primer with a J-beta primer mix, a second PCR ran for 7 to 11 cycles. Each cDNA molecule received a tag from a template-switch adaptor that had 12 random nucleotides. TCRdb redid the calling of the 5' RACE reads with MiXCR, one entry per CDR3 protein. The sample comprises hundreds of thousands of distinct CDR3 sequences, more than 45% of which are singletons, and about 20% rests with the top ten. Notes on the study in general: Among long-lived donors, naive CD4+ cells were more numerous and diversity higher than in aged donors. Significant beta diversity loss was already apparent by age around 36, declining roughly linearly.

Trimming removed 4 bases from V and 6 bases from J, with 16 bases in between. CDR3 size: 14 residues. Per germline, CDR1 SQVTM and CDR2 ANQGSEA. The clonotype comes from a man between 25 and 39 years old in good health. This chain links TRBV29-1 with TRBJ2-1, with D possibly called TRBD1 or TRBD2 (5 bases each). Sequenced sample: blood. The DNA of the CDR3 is TGCAGCGTTGCGGGGACCCTCAGGGTCAATGAGCAGTTCTTC. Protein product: CSVAGTLRVNEQFF.